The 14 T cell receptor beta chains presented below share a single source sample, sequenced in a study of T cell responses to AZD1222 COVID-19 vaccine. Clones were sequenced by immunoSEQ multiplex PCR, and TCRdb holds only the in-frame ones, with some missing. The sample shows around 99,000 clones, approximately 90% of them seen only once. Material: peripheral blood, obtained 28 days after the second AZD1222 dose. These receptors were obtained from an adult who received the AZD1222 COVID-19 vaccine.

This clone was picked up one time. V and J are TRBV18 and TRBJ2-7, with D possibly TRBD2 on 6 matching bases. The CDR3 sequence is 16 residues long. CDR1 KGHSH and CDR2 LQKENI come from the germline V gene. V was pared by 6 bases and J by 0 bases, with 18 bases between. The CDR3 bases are TGTGCCAGCTCGCCTCTGCCTAGCGAGACCTCCTACGAGCAGTACTTC. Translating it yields CASSPLPSETSYEQYF.

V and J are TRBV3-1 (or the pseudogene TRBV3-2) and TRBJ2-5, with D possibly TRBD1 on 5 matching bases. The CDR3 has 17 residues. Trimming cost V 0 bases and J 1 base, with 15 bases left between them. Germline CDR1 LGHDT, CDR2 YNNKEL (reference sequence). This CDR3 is CASSQEGPLGFQETQYF. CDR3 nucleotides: TGTGCCAGCAGCCAAGAGGGGCCACTGGGCTTCCAAGAGACCCAGTACTTC.

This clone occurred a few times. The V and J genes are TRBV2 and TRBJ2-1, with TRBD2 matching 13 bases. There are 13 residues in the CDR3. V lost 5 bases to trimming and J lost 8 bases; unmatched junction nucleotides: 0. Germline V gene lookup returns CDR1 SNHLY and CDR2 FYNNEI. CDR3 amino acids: CASSTSGRDEQFF. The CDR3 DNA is TGTGCCAGCAGTACTAGCGGGAGGGATGAGCAGTTCTTC.

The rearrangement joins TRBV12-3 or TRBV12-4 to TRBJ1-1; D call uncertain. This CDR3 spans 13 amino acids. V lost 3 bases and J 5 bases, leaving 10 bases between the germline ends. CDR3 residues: CASSFFEGTEAFF. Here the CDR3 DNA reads TGTGCCAGCAGTTTCTTTGAGGGTACTGAAGCTTTCTTT.

CDR3 in DNA: TGTGCCAGCAGTTACCGGCAGGCTCCCGGCTACACCTTC. It is translated as CASSYRQAPGYTF. This chain links TRBV6-2 or TRBV6-3 with TRBJ1-2; D unclear. The CDR3 contains 13 residues. Germline-derived CDR1 and CDR2 are MNHEY and SVGEGT. V was pared by 2 bases and J by 8 bases, with 12 bases between.

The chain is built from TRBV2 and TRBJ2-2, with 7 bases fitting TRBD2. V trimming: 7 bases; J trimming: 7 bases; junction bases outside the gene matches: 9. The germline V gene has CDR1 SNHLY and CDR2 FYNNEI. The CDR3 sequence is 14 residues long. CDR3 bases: TGTGCCAGCAATCGGCTAGCGGAACTCGGGGAGCTGTTTTTT. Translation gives CASNRLAELGELFF.

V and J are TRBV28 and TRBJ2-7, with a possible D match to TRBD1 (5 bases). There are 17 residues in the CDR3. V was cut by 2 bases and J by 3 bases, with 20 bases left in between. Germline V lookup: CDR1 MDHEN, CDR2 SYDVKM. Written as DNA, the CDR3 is TGTGCCAGCAGTTTACAGGGCAAAGGTGCGCTGGGCTACGAGCAGTACTTC. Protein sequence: CASSLQGKGALGYEQYF.

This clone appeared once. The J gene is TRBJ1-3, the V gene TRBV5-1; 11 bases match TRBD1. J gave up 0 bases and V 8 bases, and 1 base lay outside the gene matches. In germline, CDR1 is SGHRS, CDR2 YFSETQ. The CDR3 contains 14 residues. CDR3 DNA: TGCGCCAGTGGGACAGGGGGCTCTGGAAACACCATATATTTT. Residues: CASGTGGSGNTIYF.

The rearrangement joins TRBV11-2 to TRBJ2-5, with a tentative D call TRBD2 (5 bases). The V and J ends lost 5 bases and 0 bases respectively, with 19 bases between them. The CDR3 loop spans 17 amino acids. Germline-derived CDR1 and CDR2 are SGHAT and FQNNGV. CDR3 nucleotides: TGTGCCAGCAGCACCCGTGGGAGAAGTGGGTACCAAGAGACCCAGTACTTC. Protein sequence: CASSTRGRSGYQETQYF.

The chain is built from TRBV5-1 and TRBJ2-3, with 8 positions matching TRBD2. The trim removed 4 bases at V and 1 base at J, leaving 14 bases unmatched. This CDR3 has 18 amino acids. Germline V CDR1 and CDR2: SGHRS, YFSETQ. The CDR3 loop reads CASSPASGRGPRTDTQYF. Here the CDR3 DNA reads TGCGCCAGCAGCCCAGCTAGCGGGCGGGGCCCGCGCACAGATACGCAGTATTTT.

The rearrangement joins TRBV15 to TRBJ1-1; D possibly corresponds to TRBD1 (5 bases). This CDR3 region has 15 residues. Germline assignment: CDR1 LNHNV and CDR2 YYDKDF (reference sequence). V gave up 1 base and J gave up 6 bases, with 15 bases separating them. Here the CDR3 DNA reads TGTGCCACCAGCAGAGCCGGGGCTCTAAGCGCTGAAGCTTTCTTT. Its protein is CATSRAGALSAEAFF. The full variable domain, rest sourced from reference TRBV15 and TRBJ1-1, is DAMVIQNPRYQVTQFGKPVTLSCSQTLNHNVMYWYQQKSSQAPKLLFHYYDKDFNNEADTPDNFQSRRPNTSFCFLDIRSPGLGDTAMYLCATSRAGALSAEAFFGQGTRLTVV.

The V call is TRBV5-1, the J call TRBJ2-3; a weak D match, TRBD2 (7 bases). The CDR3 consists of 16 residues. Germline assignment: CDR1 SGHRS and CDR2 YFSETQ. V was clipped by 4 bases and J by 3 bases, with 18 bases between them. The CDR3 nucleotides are TGCGCCAGCAGCCCGGGCGGCGGGGGCAAAACAGATACGCAGTATTTT. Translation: CASSPGGGGKTDTQYF.

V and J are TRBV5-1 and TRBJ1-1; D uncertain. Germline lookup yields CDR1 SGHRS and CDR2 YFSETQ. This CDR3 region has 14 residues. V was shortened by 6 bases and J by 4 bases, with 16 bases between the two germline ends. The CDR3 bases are TGCGCCAGCACTCAAGACGATTATGGCACTGAAGCTTTCTTT. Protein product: CASTQDDYGTEAFF. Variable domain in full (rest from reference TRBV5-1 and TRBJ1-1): KAGVTQTPRYLIKTRGQQVTLSCSPISGHRSVSWYQQTPGQGLQFLFEYFSETQRNKGNFPGRFSGRQFSNSRSEMNVSTLELGDSALYLCASTQDDYGTEAFFGQGTRLTVV.

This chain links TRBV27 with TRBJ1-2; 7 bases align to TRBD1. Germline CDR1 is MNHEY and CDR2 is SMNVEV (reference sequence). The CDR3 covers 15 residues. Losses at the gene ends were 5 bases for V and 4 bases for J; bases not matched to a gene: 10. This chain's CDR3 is CASSPYGGTAYGYTF. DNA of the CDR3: TGTGCCAGCAGTCCCTACGGCGGGACAGCCTATGGCTACACCTTC.